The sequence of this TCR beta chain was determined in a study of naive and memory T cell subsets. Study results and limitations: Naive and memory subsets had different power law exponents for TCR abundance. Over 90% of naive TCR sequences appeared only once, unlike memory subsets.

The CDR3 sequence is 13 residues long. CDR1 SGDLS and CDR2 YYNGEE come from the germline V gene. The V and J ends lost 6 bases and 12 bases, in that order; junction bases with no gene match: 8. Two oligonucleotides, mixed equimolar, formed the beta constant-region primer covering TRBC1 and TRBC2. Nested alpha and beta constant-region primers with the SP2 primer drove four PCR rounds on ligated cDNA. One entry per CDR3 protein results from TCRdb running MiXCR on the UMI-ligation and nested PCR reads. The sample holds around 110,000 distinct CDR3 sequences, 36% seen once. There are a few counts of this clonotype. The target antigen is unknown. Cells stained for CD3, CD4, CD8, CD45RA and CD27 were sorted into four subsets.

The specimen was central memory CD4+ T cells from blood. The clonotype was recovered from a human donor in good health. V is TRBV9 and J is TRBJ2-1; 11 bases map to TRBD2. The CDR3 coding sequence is TGTGCCAGCACTTTATTAGCGGGAGGGTTGCAGTTCTTC. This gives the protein CASTLLAGGLQFF. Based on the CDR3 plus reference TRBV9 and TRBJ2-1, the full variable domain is DSGVTQTPKHLITATGQRVTLRCSPRSGDLSVYWYQQSLDQGLQFLIQYYNGEERAKGNILERFSAQQFPDLHSELNLSSLELGDSALYFCASTLLAGGLQFFGPGTRLTVL.